The T cell receptor (beta chain) described here comes from a study of CD8 T cells in ankylosing spondylitis. This clonotype was seen repeatedly, ten times or more. Its antigen is unidentified. Study-level findings and limits: Enrichment of disease-linked clones was reportedly significant in matched ankylosing spondylitis synovial fluid. Clones linked with disease were CD8+ and fairly uncommon in the peripheral blood.

MiXCR was run by TCRdb on the 5' RACE reads, yielding one entry per CDR3 protein. The repertoire holds under 150,000 distinct CDR3 sequences, with roughly 10% as singletons. CDR1 and CDR2 (germline): DFQATT, SNEGSKA (reference sequence). V lost 5 bases and J 8 bases, leaving 18 bases between the germline ends. This CDR3 contains 14 residues. Sequencing was performed on blood, either unsorted or a sorted T cell fraction (not recorded which). V is TRBV20-1 and J is TRBJ2-2, with D possibly being TRBD2 (6 bases). This sequence was found in a female donor with ankylosing spondylitis or in good health (not recorded which). Here the CDR3 reads CSAASGAGGGELFF. CDR3 sequence (DNA): TGCAGTGCTGCCTCCGGGGCCGGGGGAGGGGAGCTGTTTTTT.